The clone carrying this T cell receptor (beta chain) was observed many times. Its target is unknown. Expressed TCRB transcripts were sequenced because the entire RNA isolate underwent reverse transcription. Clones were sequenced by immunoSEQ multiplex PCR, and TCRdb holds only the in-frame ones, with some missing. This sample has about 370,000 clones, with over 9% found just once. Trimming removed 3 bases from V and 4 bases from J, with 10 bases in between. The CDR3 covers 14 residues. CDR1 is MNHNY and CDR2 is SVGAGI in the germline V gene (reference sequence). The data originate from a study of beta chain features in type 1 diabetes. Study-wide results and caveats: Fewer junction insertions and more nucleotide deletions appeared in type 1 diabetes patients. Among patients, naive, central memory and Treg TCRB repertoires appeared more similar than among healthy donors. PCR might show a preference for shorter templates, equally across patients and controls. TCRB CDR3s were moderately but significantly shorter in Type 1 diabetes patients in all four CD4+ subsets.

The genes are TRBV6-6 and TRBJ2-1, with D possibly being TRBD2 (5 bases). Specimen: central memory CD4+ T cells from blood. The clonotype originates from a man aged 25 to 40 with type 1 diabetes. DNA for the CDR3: TGTGCCAGCAGTTATGGAGGAATTTACAATGAGCAGTTCTTC. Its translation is CASSYGGIYNEQFF.